This T cell receptor beta chain was obtained from a study of cytomegalovirus exposure and HLA in healthy donors. Broader study findings: One cluster of highly shared sequence variants probably arose as a sequencing artifact. Around 160 TCR beta chains were listed as cytomegalovirus-associated. Excluded were some V segments that proved indistinguishable, including TRBV6-2 and TRBV6-3.

The CDR3 has 14 residues. The V and J ends lost 0 bases and 6 bases respectively, with 9 bases between them. Germline V CDR1 and CDR2: SGDLS, YYNGEE. This clone has a handful of counts. Its cognate antigen is unknown. PCR employed 60 Vbeta and 13 Jbeta primers. Methods used by the authors: As a later analysis found, there were 78 million or so unique TCR beta chains, of which approximately 10 million were shared. Libraries were prepared by immunoSEQ multiplex PCR; TCRdb keeps only in-frame clonotypes and omits some of them. The D gene and trimming were derived from the DNA, and the V and J assignments and clone size from that table. Counted here are around 99,000 clones, 82% occurring once; the ten biggest clones make up less than 3%.

The TCR comes from a man between 25 and 39 years old in good health and CMV-seropositive. Material for sequencing was PBMCs. The rearrangement links TRBV9 to TRBJ2-2; D unresolved. Written as DNA, the CDR3 is TGTGCCAGCAGCGTAGGTACTCTTCCCGGGGAGCTGTTTTTT. Translation gives CASSVGTLPGELFF.